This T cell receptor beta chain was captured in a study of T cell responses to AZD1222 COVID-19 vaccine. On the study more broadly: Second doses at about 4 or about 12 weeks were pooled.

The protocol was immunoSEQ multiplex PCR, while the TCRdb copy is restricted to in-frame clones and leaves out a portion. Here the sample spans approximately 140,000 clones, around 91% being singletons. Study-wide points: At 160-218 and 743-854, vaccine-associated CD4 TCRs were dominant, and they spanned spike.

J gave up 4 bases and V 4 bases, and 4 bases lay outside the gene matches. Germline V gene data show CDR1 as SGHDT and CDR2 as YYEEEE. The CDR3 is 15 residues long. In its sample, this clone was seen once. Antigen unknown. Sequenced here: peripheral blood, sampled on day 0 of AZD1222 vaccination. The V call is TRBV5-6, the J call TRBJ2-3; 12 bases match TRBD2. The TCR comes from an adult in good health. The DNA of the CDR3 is TGTGCCAGCAGCCAACGACTAGCGGGGGCAGATACGCAGTATTTT. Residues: CASSQRLAGADTQYF.